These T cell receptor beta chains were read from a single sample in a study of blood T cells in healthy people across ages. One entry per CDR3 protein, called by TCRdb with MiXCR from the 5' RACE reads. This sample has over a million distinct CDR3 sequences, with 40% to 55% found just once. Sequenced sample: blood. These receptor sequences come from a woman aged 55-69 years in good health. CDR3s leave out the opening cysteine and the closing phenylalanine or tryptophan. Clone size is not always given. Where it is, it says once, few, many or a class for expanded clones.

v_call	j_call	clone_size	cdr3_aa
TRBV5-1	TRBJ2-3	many	ASSPGSNTDTQY
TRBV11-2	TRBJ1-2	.	ASSQRVGANYGYT
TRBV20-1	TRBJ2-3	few	SARETGRWNTDTQY
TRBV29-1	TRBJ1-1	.	SVYGQGESGTEAF
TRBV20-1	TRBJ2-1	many	SARAQDSSYNEQF
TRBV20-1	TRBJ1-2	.	SAKRTGEHYGYT
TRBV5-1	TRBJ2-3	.	ASSSGLAGLADTQY
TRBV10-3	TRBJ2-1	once	AIRSGTSGSRQRESSYNEQF
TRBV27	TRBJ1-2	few	ASSLSTVNGYT
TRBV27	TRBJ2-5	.	ASSHRTGNQETQY
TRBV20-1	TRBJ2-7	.	SARDLASYEQY
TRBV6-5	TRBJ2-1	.	ASSYGQGPEQF
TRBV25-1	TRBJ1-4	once	ASSVTGQTNEKLF
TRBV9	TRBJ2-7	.	AISVGGDYEQY
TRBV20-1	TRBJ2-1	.	SAREPGLAGNEQF